This T cell receptor beta chain was recovered during a study of OX40 agonist ivuxolimab in advanced cancers. This CDR3 spans 11 amino acids. With 5 bases removed from V and 2 bases from J, the gap between germline ends came to 4 bases. Germline V gene sequence: CDR1 SGHTA, CDR2 FQGNSA. This table comes from immunoSEQ multiplex PCR, and its TCRdb copy is limited to in-frame clones, with some not included. The sample carries 75,000 to 90,000 clones, more than 75% recorded once. The chain couples TRBV7-2 to TRBJ2-7; D is uncertain. This TCR was sampled from an adult with an advanced solid tumor such as melanoma, head and neck, liver or kidney cancer. This material consisted of CD4+ or CD8+ T cells sorted from blood, taken in a trial of the OX40 agonist ivuxolimab. The CDR3 DNA sequence: TGTGCCAGCAGCAGCGCCTACGAGCAGTACTTC. Protein product: CASSSAYEQYF.